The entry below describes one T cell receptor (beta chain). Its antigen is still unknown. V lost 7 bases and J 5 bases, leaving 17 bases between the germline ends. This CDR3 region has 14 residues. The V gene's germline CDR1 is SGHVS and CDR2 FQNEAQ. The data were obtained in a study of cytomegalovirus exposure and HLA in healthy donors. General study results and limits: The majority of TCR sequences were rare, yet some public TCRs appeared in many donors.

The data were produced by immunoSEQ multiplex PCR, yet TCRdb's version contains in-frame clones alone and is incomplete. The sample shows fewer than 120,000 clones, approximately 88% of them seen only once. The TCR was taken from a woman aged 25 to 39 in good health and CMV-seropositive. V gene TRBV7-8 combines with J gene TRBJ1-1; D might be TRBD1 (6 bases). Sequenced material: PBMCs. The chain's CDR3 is CASTPRDMWTEAFF. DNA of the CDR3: TGTGCCAGCACACCTAGGGACATGTGGACTGAAGCTTTCTTT.